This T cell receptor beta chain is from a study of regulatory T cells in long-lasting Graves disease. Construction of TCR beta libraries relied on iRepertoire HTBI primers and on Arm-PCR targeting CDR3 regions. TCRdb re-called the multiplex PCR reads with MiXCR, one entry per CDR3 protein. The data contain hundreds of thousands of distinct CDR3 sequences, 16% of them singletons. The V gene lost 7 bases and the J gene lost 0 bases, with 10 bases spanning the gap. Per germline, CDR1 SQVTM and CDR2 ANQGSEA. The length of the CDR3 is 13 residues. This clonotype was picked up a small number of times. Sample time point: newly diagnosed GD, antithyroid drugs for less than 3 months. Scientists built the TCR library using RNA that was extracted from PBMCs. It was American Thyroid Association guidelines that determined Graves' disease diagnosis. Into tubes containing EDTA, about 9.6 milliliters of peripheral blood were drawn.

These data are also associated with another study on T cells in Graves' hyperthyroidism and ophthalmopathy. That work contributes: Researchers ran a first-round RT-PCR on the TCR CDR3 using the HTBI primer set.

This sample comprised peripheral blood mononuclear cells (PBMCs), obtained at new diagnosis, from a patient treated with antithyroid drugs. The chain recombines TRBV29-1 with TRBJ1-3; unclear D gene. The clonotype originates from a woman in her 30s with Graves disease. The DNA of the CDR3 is TGCAGCGCAAACAGAGCCTCTGGAAACACCATATATTTT. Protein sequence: CSANRASGNTIYF.